This T cell receptor beta chain was sequenced in a study of control samples from healthy donors and cancer patients. This CDR3 spans 13 amino acids. Germline CDR1 reads SGHTA; CDR2 reads FQGNSA. Trimming removed 5 bases from V and 3 bases from J, with 10 bases in between. Method: immunoSEQ multiplex PCR; TCRdb's copy keeps in-frame clones and lacks some. Of over 75,000 clones listed, 75% to 95% were seen once; the top ten hold around 16%. The chain carries TRBV7-2 and TRBJ2-5; possible D gene TRBD2, 5 bases. The sample was blood. The sequence was collected from a man younger than 40 in good health. Here the CDR3 reads CASSRGKEETQYF. The CDR3 coding sequence is TGTGCCAGCAGCCGGGGAAAGGAAGAGACCCAGTACTTC.